This T cell receptor beta chain was sequenced during a study of CD8+CD57+ T cells in acquired aplastic anemia. Genomic DNA, serving as template, underwent TCR beta VDJ and CDR3 profiling. In TCRdb, the reads were re-called with MiXCR into one record per CDR3 protein. This repertoire shows 200,000 or so distinct CDR3 sequences, 50% to 75% found once; its top ten account for around 46%. Trimming left V 1 base short and J 0 bases short, with 10 bases between. There are 14 residues in the CDR3. Germline CDR1 is SQVTM and CDR2 is ANQGSEA. This clonotype was obtained from a human donor with severe aplastic anemia or a healthy control (not recorded which). The chain links TRBV29-1 to TRBJ2-7; D remains unclear. The sample was sorted CD4+, CD8+, or CD8+CD57+ T cells (not recorded which) from PBMCs. This CDR3 is CSVEGGSSSYEQYF. CDR3 in DNA: TGCAGCGTTGAAGGTGGCAGCTCCTCCTACGAGCAGTACTTC.